Listed below are T cell receptor beta chains from one sample, sequenced in a study of shared clonotypes between healthy human individuals. Profiled with immunoSEQ multiplex PCR; TCRdb holds only in-frame clones, not every one. Of 1.4 million to 1.5 million clones in the sample, 95% to 97% were seen once. Material: naive CD4+ T cells sorted from blood. The receptors were gathered from a man under 40 in good health. Each CDR3 is given with its conserved first and last residue. The D gene is left open where the match is weak. Clone size is given for some rows only: seen once, a few or many times, or a class if the clone is expanded.

j_call d_call clone_size v_call cdr3_nt cdr3_aa
TRBJ1-2 TRBD1 once TRBV27 TGTGCCAGCAGTTTACGTAGCGACTCCGGGACAGGGCATGGCTACACCTTC CASSLRSDSGTGHGYTF
TRBJ2-3 TRBD2 . TRBV7-2 TGTGCCAGCAGCTTAGAGGCGGGAGCAGATACGCAGTATTTT CASSLEAGADTQYF
TRBJ2-2 . . TRBV18 TGTGCCAGCTCACCACGGGGCTCTCTGAACACCGGGGAGCTGTTTTTT CASSPRGSLNTGELFF
TRBJ2-4 . . TRBV4-1 TGCGCCAGCAGCCCCGGGACTTTTGGAGCCAAAAACATTCAGTACTTC CASSPGTFGAKNIQYF
TRBJ2-7 . . TRBV4-2 TGTGCCAGCAGCCAGACTGGCGGGATTCCCCCCTTGTACTTC CASSQTGGIPPLYF
TRBJ2-2 . . TRBV5-1 TGCGCCAGCAGCGTTAAGCCGGGACAGAACACCGGGGAGCTGTTTTTT CASSVKPGQNTGELFF
TRBJ2-7 . . TRBV5-5 TGTGCCAGCAGCCTGGCCGGGGGACGGTCCTACGAGCAGTACTTC CASSLAGGRSYEQYF
TRBJ2-1 TRBD2 . TRBV5-6 TGTGCCAGCAGCTTGGGGGGACTAGCGGTCAATGAGCAGTTCTTC CASSLGGLAVNEQFF
TRBJ2-2 . . TRBV9 TGTGCCAGCAGCGCCAGCCCCCCAGGGAGCACCGGGGAGCTGTTTTTT CASSASPPGSTGELFF
TRBJ2-1 TRBD2 . TRBV5-1 TGCGCCAGCAGCTTCGCCGGACTAGCGGGAGGGCTGGGAGGTGAGCAGTTCTTC CASSFAGLAGGLGGEQFF
TRBJ2-5 TRBD1 . TRBV2 TGTGCCAGCAGTGTTAGGACAGGGGAGGGGACCCAGTACTTC CASSVRTGEGTQYF
TRBJ2-7 TRBD1 . TRBV29-1 TGCAGCGTTGAAGCAGGGGGCGAGCAGTACTTC CSVEAGGEQYF
TRBJ2-3 TRBD2 . TRBV19 TGTGCCAGTAAAAGGACTAGCGGGAGAGTCGGAGATACGCAGTATTTT CASKRTSGRVGDTQYF
TRBJ2-2 . . TRBV7-8 TGTGCCAGCAGCTACACCGGGAAAGCGAACACCGGGGAGCTGTTTTTT CASSYTGKANTGELFF
TRBJ2-1 . . TRBV11-3 TGTGCCAGCAGCTTAATGGCGGGCCCCTACAATGAGCAGTTCTTC CASSLMAGPYNEQFF
TRBJ1-1 . . TRBV5-4 TGCGCCAGCAGCTTACAGACAGGTTGGAACACTGAAGCTTTCTTT CASSLQTGWNTEAFF
TRBJ1-1 . . TRBV6-6 TGTGCCAGCAGTTACCTTTTGGGCAGGATGAACACTGAAGCTTTCTTT CASSYLLGRMNTEAFF
TRBJ2-2 TRBD1 . TRBV5-5 TGTGCCAGCAGCTTAGACAGGGTGAACACCGGGGAGCTGTTTTTT CASSLDRVNTGELFF
TRBJ1-4 TRBD1 . TRBV19 TGTGCCAGTAAAACGGACAGGGGCACTGAAAAACTGTTTTTT CASKTDRGTEKLFF
TRBJ2-1 . . TRBV11-2 TGTGCCAGCAGCTTAGATCCACGGACTCCGTTGCTCTTC CASSLDPRTPLLF
TRBJ2-5 . . TRBV18 TGTGCCAGCTCACCCGGCACGGAGGAGACCCAGTACTTC CASSPGTEETQYF
TRBJ1-5 . few TRBV18 TGTGCCAGCTCACCCGCGGGCGATCAGCCCCAGCATTTT CASSPAGDQPQHF
TRBJ2-2 . . TRBV7-6 TGTGCCAGCAGCTTAAGGGGAGAAAACACCGGGGAGCTGTTTTTT CASSLRGENTGELFF
TRBJ2-7 . . TRBV27 TGTGCCAGCAGCCGGAACAGGGTGTACGAGCAGTACTTC CASSRNRVYEQYF
TRBJ2-7 . . TRBV10-2 TGCGCCAGCAGTGAGTCGCTTGGGGTCAGTAGCTCCTACGAGCAGTACTTC CASSESLGVSSSYEQYF
TRBJ2-7 . once TRBV28 TGTGCGTTCGGGAGTGTGGGGGAGCAGTACTTC CAFGSVGEQYF
TRBJ2-1 . . TRBV5-1 TGCGCCAGCAGCCCTGGGACTGTCAATGAGCAGTTCTTC CASSPGTVNEQFF
TRBJ2-7 TRBD2 . TRBV6-1 TGTGCCAGCAGTGGCGGCGGGAGAGGAGGGGAGCAGTACTTC CASSGGGRGGEQYF
TRBJ2-3 TRBD2 . TRBV12-5 TGTGCTAGTGGTTTGGTACTAGCGGGAGTCACAGATACGCAGTATTTT CASGLVLAGVTDTQYF